The TCR beta chain under discussion was sequenced for a study of blood T cells in healthy people across ages (dated by TCRdb to between 2015 and 2017). For context, the study as a whole: Template switching captured roughly one uniquely barcoded TCR beta cDNA molecule per two T cells in model experiments. The study measured age-related changes in TCR beta repertoire diversity using deep sequencing normalized with unique cDNA molecular identifiers. The donors were divided into four age groups: young (average around 17 years), middle-aged (around 37), aged (approximately 62) and long-lived (82). To avoid experimental bias, donors of different ages were distributed randomly across sequencing lanes. Two additional independent replicas of 1 million unique cDNA reads from the same blood draw were analyzed for two donors (one aged 18 to 30 and one aged 80 or older).

The CDR1 and CDR2 encoded by the germline V gene are MGHRA and YSYEKL. The junction carries 12 bases between V and J, which are trimmed by 1 base and 6 bases respectively. From the cysteine through the phenylalanine, the CDR3 covers 15 amino acids. Solely the CDR3 DNA is kept, with 45 bases framed from the first base. The method behind the library was 5' RACE. Sequenced on an Illumina HiSeq 2500. The second PCR ran for about 6 to 11 cycles and used a J-beta primer mix along with a sample-barcoded 5' primer. A unique molecular identifier was introduced onto each TCR beta cDNA molecule by a template-switch 5' adaptor carrying 12 random nucleotides. Each sample yielded at least 3 million CDR3-containing paired-end reads. First-strand cDNA was synthesized from all RNA with the Mint cDNA synthesis kit, primed by a TRBC-specific oligonucleotide. After uracil-DNA glycosylase treatment, a first 18-cycle PCR used universal primers M1SS and BC2_uni_R on all cDNA. The paper's processing steps were these. For normalization, 1 million high-quality reads, each with a distinct molecular identifier, were randomly selected from each sample. Instead of being binned into consensus sequences, reads with shared molecular identifiers were discarded. MiTCR, run with a Q25 quality threshold and the strictest error-elimination algorithm, handled CDR3 identification, clonotype clustering and error correction. A nonparametric unseen species model with Euler transformation was used to estimate a lower bound on total TCR beta diversity. TCRdb's own reprocessing of the public reads used fastp at Q25 and MiXCR and kept productive beta chains. CDR3 protein sequences are deduplicated, and each keeps its most common genes and DNA. The V and J calls and clone size come from TCRdb's table, not from the authors' own analysis. For this sample there are about 650,000 distinct CDR3 sequences; roughly 32% appear just once. The leading ten clones occupy 15% to 17% of the sample.

For this clonotype: Its specific antigen is unknown. The sample holds no much larger clone one base away, and base qualities are not on file.

Overall results and qualifications from the work: There was a strong correlation between observed TCR beta diversity and the percentage of naive T cells measured by flow cytometry. The long-lived group showed more naive CD4+ T cells, fewer expanded clones and increased TCR diversity than the aged group, suggesting age selection. As age increased, observed TCR beta diversity per million T cells dropped in a roughly linear way, and a significant reduction was already evident by age about 40. Conclusive comparison of naive and antigen-experienced compartments was prevented by the profiling of bulk unsorted PBMCs. Donor CMV infection status was unknown, potentially confounding age-related changes in expanded clonotypes. Estimates of total diversity based on one million sequenced T cells were regarded as lower bounds and as underestimates.

The donors were under 40 Caucasian individuals from Russia, aged 6 to 90 years, who were systemically healthy. About 9.8 milliliters of peripheral blood were drawn from each donor into EDTA-treated Vacutainer tubes. PBMCs were isolated by Ficoll-Paque density-gradient centrifugation, with at least 6 million obtained per sample. Total RNA was extracted from PBMCs with Trizol reagent, with at least 5 micrograms obtained per sample. Naive CD45RAhigh/CD27high T cell percentages were measured by flow cytometry on a PBMC aliquot from every donor. Source material: blood. This chain joins TRBV4-1 to TRBJ2-2, with TRBD2 perhaps the D gene, on 6 matching bases. This receptor was obtained from a woman older than 75 in good health. Donor details come from another sample of the same person, matched by shared clones. The CDR3 protein sequence reads: CASSQVGSGAGELFF. The base sequence is TGCGCCAGCAGCCAAGTCGGGAGTGGGGCCGGGGAGCTGTTTTTT.